The clone carrying this T cell receptor beta chain appeared a single time. The antigen remains undetermined. This specimen belongs to a study of shared clonotypes between healthy human individuals. As for the study in general: Researchers assigned three CD4 naive, three CD4 memory, two CD8 naive and one CD8 memory plate to each donor.

The study's findings and limits: Across subsets, estimated richness was generally greater for naive than for memory populations.

CDR3 length: 12 residues. Every subset's genomic DNA went evenly onto several immunoSEQ plates. Here immunoSEQ multiplex PCR was the method, and the copy in TCRdb shows in-frame clones only, minus some. The table has some 1 million clones, approximately 72% seen once. The specimen sequenced was memory CD4+ T cells sorted from blood. Described subset: CD45RA-negative fraction. This receptor was identified in a young man in good health. The genes are TRBV21-1 and TRBJ1-2; the D call in the table, TRBD1, was not verified against the DNA. TRBV21-1 constitutes a pseudogene. In nucleotides, the CDR3 is TGTGCCAGCAGCAGGGGCCTTTATGGCTACACCTTC. Translated, it gives CASSRGLYGYTF.